Shown below are 23 T cell receptor beta chains from a single sample sequenced in a study of blood T cell repertoires in COVID-19. Method: immunoSEQ multiplex PCR; TCRdb's copy keeps in-frame clones and lacks some. The sample shows roughly 230,000 clones, around 90% of them seen only once. The source material was peripheral blood. The receptor set was obtained from a woman aged 55-70 years with COVID-19, enrolled during active disease.

This clone was counted once. The V and J genes are TRBV21-1 and TRBJ2-7; the table's D gene call, TRBD2, was not cross checked with the DNA. TRBV21-1 is assigned pseudogene status. This CDR3 has 10 amino acids. The CDR3 DNA reads as TGTGCCGTTCGGGACTCGACACTTTTCGTC. This gives the protein CAVRDSTLFV.

This clone was detected a few times. The chain has TRBV6-5 and TRBJ1-4, with TRBD1 as a possible D gene (6 bases). V was cut by 5 bases and J by 8 bases, with 15 bases left in between. The CDR3 is 14 residues long. The germline CDR1 and CDR2 sequences are MNHEY and SVGAGI. This chain's CDR3 is CASSNRVPEEKLFF. In nucleotides, the CDR3 is TGTGCCAGCAGTAACAGGGTTCCCGAGGAAAAACTGTTTTTT.

This clone showed up just once. J is TRBJ2-4 and V is TRBV18, with 7 nucleotides matching TRBD2. The V segment lost 1 base and the J segment 8 bases; nucleotides outside the gene matches: 5. This CDR3 is built from 14 residues. Germline CDR1 KGHSH, CDR2 LQKENI. CDR3 in DNA: TGTGCCAGCTCACCACGGGAGGGCCAAGACATTCAGTACTTC. This sequence encodes CASSPREGQDIQYF. Full variable domain (outside the CDR3, taken from reference TRBV18 and TRBJ2-4): NAGVMQNPRHLVRRRGQEARLRCSPMKGHSHVYWYRQLPEEGLKFMVYLQKENIIDESGMPKERFSAEFPKEGPSILRIQQVVRGDSAAYFCASSPREGQDIQYFGAGTRLSVL.

V usage is TRBV7-3 and J usage is TRBJ2-7, with a weak D call TRBD2 (5 bases). This CDR3 has 12 amino acids. Germline V gives CDR1 SGHTA, CDR2 FQGTGA. Trimming cost V 5 bases and J 5 bases, with 10 bases left between them. In nucleotides, the CDR3 is TGTGCCAGCAGCCTGGACTCGGACGAGCAGTACTTC. It specifies CASSLDSDEQYF.

The V and J genes are TRBV19 and TRBJ2-4; 9 bases fit TRBD1. With V trimmed by 3 bases and J by 4 bases, 10 bases remained unmatched. CDR1 is LNHDA and CDR2 is SQIVND in the germline V gene (reference sequence). CDR3 length: 17 residues. DNA of the CDR3: TGTGCCAGTAGTATGGTTCTCGGGGACAGGGCTAAAAACATTCAGTACTTC. Protein: CASSMVLGDRAKNIQYF.

This chain connects TRBV18 to TRBJ1-1; D might be TRBD1 (6 bases). The CDR3 is made up of 14 amino acids. Germline lookup yields CDR1 KGHSH and CDR2 LQKENI. V lost 2 bases to trimming and J lost 7 bases, with 14 bases between them. The CDR3 DNA is TGTGCCAGCTCACCAGGGGGGGCGCGGGGTGAAGCTTTCTTT. As protein: CASSPGGARGEAFF.

The V call is TRBV19, the J call TRBJ2-4; 7 nucleotides match TRBD1. After removal of 2 bases from V and 8 bases from J, the junction contained 12 bases not matched to a gene. Per the germline V gene, CDR1 is LNHDA and CDR2 is SQIVND (reference sequence). The CDR3 has 16 amino acids. The CDR3 sequence: CASSIRGRTAPYIQYF. The CDR3 nucleotides are TGTGCCAGTAGTATAAGGGGGCGGACAGCCCCATACATTCAGTACTTC.

This chain connects TRBV7-3 to TRBJ2-1; 11 positions agree with TRBD2. CDR3 length: 19 residues. Germline CDR1 reads SGHTA; CDR2 reads FQGTGA. With V trimmed by 2 bases and J by 2 bases, 11 bases remained unmatched. The CDR3 reads CASSLLSRALAGAYNEQFF. CDR3 DNA sequence: TGTGCCAGCAGCTTATTAAGTCGGGCACTAGCGGGGGCCTACAATGAGCAGTTCTTC. Full variable domain (rest looked up from reference TRBV7-3 and TRBJ2-1): GAGVSQTPSNKVTEKGKYVELRCDPISGHTALYWYRQSLGQGPEFLIYFQGTGAADDSGLPNDRFFAVRPEGSVSTLKIQRTERGDSAVYLCASSLLSRALAGAYNEQFFGPGTRLTVL.

A single count supports this clone. The rearrangement joins TRBV7-8 to TRBJ2-7; D is perhaps TRBD2 (7 bases). This CDR3 comprises 15 residues. CDR1 and CDR2 from the germline V gene are SGHVS and FQNEAQ. The V and J ends lost 5 bases and 3 bases respectively, with 17 bases between them. For the CDR3, the DNA is TGTGCCAGCAGCCCGCGGGCGGGGGCTTTCTACGAGCAGTACTTC. Residues: CASSPRAGAFYEQYF.

This chain links TRBV5-1 with TRBJ1-5; TRBD1 is a possible D gene (6 bases). The CDR3 is 14 residues long. CDR1 SGHRS and CDR2 YFSETQ come from the germline V gene. V lost 4 bases and J lost 6, with 14 bases in between. As DNA, the CDR3 is TGCGCCAGCAGCGAACAGGGTTTCGGTCAGCCCCAGCATTTT. It is translated as CASSEQGFGQPQHF.

In its sample, this clone was seen a few times. The J gene is TRBJ1-1, the V gene TRBV11-2; TRBD1 agrees at 8 bases. The CDR3 spans 19 residues. Germline V lookup: CDR1 SGHAT, CDR2 FQNNGV. J lost 2 bases, V lost 1 base, and 15 bases had no gene match. CDR3 nucleotide sequence: TGTGCCAGCAGCTTAGTCCAACCTCTCTGGACAGGGTTCAACACTGAAGCTTTCTTT. Amino acid sequence: CASSLVQPLWTGFNTEAFF.

The chain is built from TRBV7-9 and TRBJ1-4; 12 nucleotides line up with TRBD1. The CDR3 has 15 amino acids. V was pared by 5 bases and J by 8 bases, with 6 bases of the junction left unmatched. CDR1 is SEHNR and CDR2 is FQNEAQ in the germline V gene (reference sequence). The CDR3 spells CASSPGQGAWEKLFF. The CDR3, as DNA: TGTGCCAGCAGCCCGGGACAGGGGGCGTGGGAAAAACTGTTTTTT. The variable domain in full, with the rest retrieved from reference TRBV7-9 and TRBJ1-4, is DTGVSQNPRHKITKRGQNVTFRCDPISEHNRLYWYRQTLGQGPEFLTYFQNEAQLEKSRLLSDRFSAERPKGSFSTLEIQRTEQGDSAMYLCASSPGQGAWEKLFFGSGTQLSVL.

The V and J genes are TRBV27 and TRBJ2-1; weak D call: TRBD1 (5 bases). The germline V and J ends were trimmed by 3 bases and 3 bases, with 9 bases remaining between them. Germline CDR1 reads MNHEY; CDR2 reads SMNVEV (reference sequence). The length of the CDR3 is 14 residues. The CDR3 nucleotides read TGTGCCAGCAGTTTTTCAGGGATCTACAATGAGCAGTTCTTC. It is translated as CASSFSGIYNEQFF.

This chain connects TRBV10-2 to TRBJ1-5, with a tentative D call TRBD1 (6 bases). The ends were cut back, 4 bases at V and 4 bases at J, with 20 bases in the middle. Germline CDR1 is WSHSY and CDR2 is SAAADI. The length of the CDR3 is 17 residues. The CDR3 sequence is CASSGGNTGNWNQPQHF. CDR3 sequence (DNA): TGCGCCAGCAGTGGCGGTAATACAGGGAACTGGAATCAGCCCCAGCATTTT.

This chain joins TRBV5-1 and TRBJ2-7, with D unclear. The CDR3 has 13 amino acids. The V gene lost 4 bases and the J gene lost 2 bases, with 10 bases spanning the gap. Germline loops: CDR1 SGHRS, CDR2 YFSETQ. The CDR3 here is CASSRGGTYEQYF. The CDR3 coding sequence is TGCGCCAGCAGCCGAGGCGGAACCTACGAGCAGTACTTC.

This chain connects TRBV27 to TRBJ2-1, with 9 bases that match TRBD1. CDR1 and CDR2 from the germline V gene are MNHEY and SMNVEV (reference sequence). Germline trimming cut 4 bases from V and 7 bases from J; bases unmatched to any gene: 14. The CDR3 runs 17 residues. In DNA form, the CDR3 reads TGTGCCAGCAGTTCCCCCTTACAGGGGGCTACTCAGAATGAGCAGTTCTTC. Translated: CASSSPLQGATQNEQFF.

The rearrangement joins TRBV13 to TRBJ2-1; a weak D match, TRBD1 (5 bases). CDR1 is PRHDT and CDR2 is FYEKMQ in the germline V gene (reference sequence). With 4 bases removed from V and 5 bases from J, the gap between germline ends came to 18 bases. This CDR3 has 16 residues. The CDR3 reads CASSSSGRVTNNEQFF. The CDR3 DNA is TGTGCCAGCAGCTCCTCGGGCAGGGTTACAAACAATGAGCAGTTCTTC.

This chain uses TRBV11-2 with TRBJ1-1; TRBD1 matches 9 bases. CDR3 size: 17 residues. V shed 0 bases, J shed 4 bases, and the junction held 9 bases outside the gene matches. CDR1 and CDR2 (germline): SGHAT, FQNNGV. CDR3 sequence: CASSLDWTGDFGTEAFF. Written as DNA, the CDR3 is TGTGCCAGCAGCTTAGATTGGACAGGGGACTTCGGCACTGAAGCTTTCTTT.

The chain recombines TRBV19 with TRBJ1-2, with 9 bases lining up with TRBD1. This CDR3 has 14 amino acids. Germline V gives CDR1 LNHDA, CDR2 SQIVND (reference sequence). Losses at the gene ends were 9 bases for V and 4 bases for J; bases not matched to a gene: 9. For the CDR3, the DNA is TGTGCCAGCGACGGGACAGGGCGCCTCTATGGCTACACCTTC. Translation gives CASDGTGRLYGYTF.

This chain links TRBV5-1 with TRBJ2-2; 8 positions agree with TRBD2. In germline, CDR1 is SGHRS, CDR2 YFSETQ. This CDR3 comprises 16 residues. Losses at the gene ends were 0 bases for V and 2 bases for J; bases not matched to a gene: 3. The CDR3 DNA reads as TGCGCCAGCAGCTTGGCGGGGGGGCGCAACACCGGGGAGCTGTTTTTT. It encodes CASSLAGGRNTGELFF. Together with reference TRBV5-1 and TRBJ2-2, the CDR3 gives the full variable domain: KAGVTQTPRYLIKTRGQQVTLSCSPISGHRSVSWYQQTPGQGLQFLFEYFSETQRNKGNFPGRFSGRQFSNSRSEMNVSTLELGDSALYLCASSLAGGRNTGELFFGEGSRLTVL.

The chain is built from TRBV2 and TRBJ2-3; 14 bases agree with TRBD2. From germline, CDR1 is SNHLY and CDR2 FYNNEI. This CDR3 spans 17 amino acids. V was clipped by 3 bases and J by 1 base; unmatched bases: 3. CDR3 sequence: CASSDPGLAGGTDTQYF. The CDR3 DNA reads as TGTGCCAGCAGTGACCCGGGACTAGCGGGGGGCACAGATACGCAGTATTTT.

The chain recombines TRBV15 with TRBJ1-4; D is possibly TRBD1 (6 bases). The V end lost 5 bases, the J end lost 7 bases, and 14 bases lay between the germline ends. This CDR3 contains 14 residues. Germline values: CDR1 LNHNV, CDR2 YYDKDF (reference sequence). CDR3 nucleotides: TGTGCCACCAGCGTCAGGGGAGAAGCTGAAAAACTGTTTTTT. As protein: CATSVRGEAEKLFF.

The sample holds a few counts of this clone. V is TRBV6-6 and J is TRBJ1-1; D possibly corresponds to TRBD1 (5 bases). This CDR3 comprises 13 residues. Per the germline V gene, CDR1 is MNHNY and CDR2 is SVGAGI (reference sequence). Trimming removed 5 bases at V and 4 bases at J, with 11 bases between. DNA of the CDR3: TGTGCCAGCAGTCCCTCCCAGGGCACTGAAGCTTTCTTT. As protein: CASSPSQGTEAFF.